The clone carrying this T cell receptor beta chain was observed many times. Its antigen is not known. The source of the sample is a study of early T cells in non-severe SARS-CoV-2 infection. About the research overall: With bulk RNA from unsorted whole blood as input, sequencing yielded unpaired chains. Broader study findings: Clonotype matching in VDJdb favored anti-spike CD8 responses and did not capture private and CD4 specificities.

The CDR3 has 15 residues. Unmatched junction bases numbered 10, after V lost 6 bases and J lost 5 bases. CDR1 is ENHRY, CDR2 SYGVKD, per germline. The protocol attached unique molecular identifiers to individual cDNA molecules. MiXCR was run by TCRdb on the 5' RACE reads, yielding one entry per CDR3 protein. The data show approximately 50,000 distinct CDR3 sequences, approximately 9.9% seen once. The receptor was derived from an adult who was a healthcare worker with PCR-confirmed SARS-CoV-2 infection or an uninfected control (not recorded which). The sample comprised whole blood. The V call is TRBV10-3, the J call TRBJ2-5; TRBD2 matches 9 bases. CDR3 in DNA: TGTGCCATCAGAATCAGCGGGGGGCCTGGGGAGACCCAGTACTTC. The encoded protein is CAIRISGGPGETQYF.